What follows are 28 T cell receptor beta chains derived from one specimen sequenced in a study of blood T cell repertoires in COVID-19. The table came from immunoSEQ multiplex PCR; TCRdb's copy has only in-frame clones and leaves some out. The repertoire holds 100,000 to 150,000 clones, approximately 87% seen once, with 2% to 2.5% in the top ten. The sequenced sample consisted of peripheral blood. All receptors come from a man between 65 and 85 years old with active COVID-19.

V and J are TRBV30 and TRBJ1-1, with a tentative D call TRBD1 (6 bases). Trimming cost V 0 bases and J 1 base, with 12 bases left between them. Germline V gives CDR1 GTSNPN, CDR2 SVGIG (reference sequence). The CDR3 is made up of 15 amino acids. The CDR3 DNA sequence: TGTGCCTGGAGTGTGACAGGCAGGGGGAACACTGAAGCTTTCTTT. Protein: CAWSVTGRGNTEAFF.

The chain employs TRBV28 and TRBJ2-1, with 8 nucleotides matching TRBD1. The CDR3 is made up of 15 amino acids. The germline CDR1 and CDR2 sequences are MDHEN and SYDVKM. Trimming took 1 base from V and 9 from J; bases not matched to a gene: 8. The CDR3 loop is CASSLSGQGAGEQFF. The CDR3 DNA sequence: TGTGCCAGCAGTTTATCGGGGCAGGGGGCGGGTGAGCAGTTCTTC.

The chain combines TRBV2 with TRBJ1-3, with no clear D. CDR1 and CDR2 from the germline V gene are SNHLY and FYNNEI. CDR3 length: 15 amino acids. V gave up 5 bases and J gave up 0 bases, with 11 bases separating them. CDR3 loop: CASSLQVRSGNTIYF. CDR3 sequence (DNA): TGTGCCAGCAGTTTGCAGGTCCGCTCTGGAAACACCATATATTTT. The whole variable domain, remainder taken from reference TRBV2 and TRBJ1-3, is EPEVTQTPSHQVTQMGQEVILRCVPISNHLYFYWYRQILGQKVEFLVSFYNNEISEKSEIFDDQFSVERPDGSNFTLKIRSTKLEDSAMYFCASSLQVRSGNTIYFGEGSWLTVV.

J is TRBJ2-1 and V is TRBV5-4; 10 bases are shared with TRBD2. V was pared by 2 bases and J by 8 bases, with 7 bases of the junction left unmatched. The V gene's germline CDR1 is SGHNT and CDR2 YYREEE (reference sequence). This CDR3 spans 15 amino acids. The CDR3 nucleotides are TGTGCCAGCAGCTTCAAAGCGGGAGGGGATGATGAGCAGTTCTTC. It is translated as CASSFKAGGDDEQFF.

The gene calls are TRBV4-3 and TRBJ1-2; D gene unclear. The CDR3 covers 17 residues. The germline V gene encodes CDR1 LGHNA and CDR2 YSLEER. Trimming removed 0 bases from V and 0 bases from J, with 14 bases in between. CDR3 coding DNA: TGCGCCAGCAGCCAAGATATGGCGGCTGCACCTAACTATGGCTACACCTTC. Amino acid sequence: CASSQDMAAAPNYGYTF.

This rearrangement joins TRBV10-3 to TRBJ2-7, with TRBD2 identical over 10 bases. The CDR3 consists of 14 residues. The V gene end was trimmed by 3 bases and the J gene end by 2 bases; junction bases not matched to a gene: 1. Germline V gene data show CDR1 as ENHRY and CDR2 as SYGVKD. CDR3 nucleotide sequence: TGTGCCATCAGTGAACTAGCGGGACCCTACGAGCAGTACTTC. As protein: CAISELAGPYEQYF.

This clone was recorded only once. The J gene is TRBJ2-2, the V gene TRBV11-2; a possible D gene is TRBD1 (6 bases). The CDR3 spans 15 residues. With 5 bases removed from V and 0 bases from J, the gap between germline ends came to 10 bases. CDR1 and CDR2 (germline): SGHAT, FQNNGV. CDR3 loop: CASSPDRTNTGELFF. CDR3 DNA sequence: TGTGCCAGCAGCCCCGACAGGACGAACACCGGGGAGCTGTTTTTT.

V gene TRBV19 combines with J gene TRBJ1-6; TRBD1 agrees at 7 bases. CDR3 length: 16 residues. Germline loops: CDR1 LNHDA, CDR2 SQIVND (reference sequence). V was clipped by 7 bases and J by 8 bases; unmatched bases: 14. The CDR3 DNA reads as TGTGCCAGTACCTATAAGAACAGGGGTCGGGATTCACCCCTCCACTTT. This sequence encodes CASTYKNRGRDSPLHF.

The rearrangement uses TRBV11-2 and TRBJ2-7, with D maybe TRBD2 (5 bases). Germline CDR1 and CDR2: SGHAT and FQNNGV. CDR3 length: 13 residues. V was cut by 5 bases and J by 6 bases, with 14 bases left in between. CDR3 sequence: CASSLGLSSEQYF. The CDR3 DNA sequence: TGTGCCAGCAGCCTCGGACTTAGTTCCGAGCAGTACTTC.

The genes are TRBV18 and TRBJ1-1; 7 positions agree with TRBD1. The germline CDR1 and CDR2 sequences are KGHSH and LQKENI. Losses at the gene ends were 5 bases for V and 5 bases for J; bases not matched to a gene: 8. This CDR3 region has 14 residues. The CDR3 protein is CASSLSTGLTEAFF. In DNA, the CDR3 is TGTGCCAGCTCATTATCGACAGGGTTAACTGAAGCTTTCTTT.

V usage is TRBV28 and J usage is TRBJ2-7, with TRBD1 as a possible D gene (6 bases). V was trimmed by 10 bases and J by 0 bases, leaving 10 bases between them. CDR3 length: 12 residues. CDR1 and CDR2 (germline): MDHEN, SYDVKM. CDR3: CATETGSYEQYF. In DNA, the CDR3 is TGTGCCACCGAGACAGGCTCCTACGAGCAGTACTTC.

The rearrangement uses TRBV13 and TRBJ2-4, with TRBD1 matching over 10 bases. The CDR3 is 20 amino acids. V dropped 5 bases and J dropped 0; count of bases not matched to a gene: 16. Per germline, CDR1 PRHDT and CDR2 FYEKMQ (reference sequence). CDR3 residues: CASSRVSGTGVLLAKNIQYF. As DNA, the CDR3 is TGTGCCAGCAGCCGGGTATCCGGGACAGGGGTTCTTTTAGCCAAAAACATTCAGTACTTC.

This clone appeared a single time. The rearrangement uses TRBV2 and TRBJ2-4; a possible D gene is TRBD2 (5 bases). CDR1 SNHLY and CDR2 FYNNEI come from the germline V gene. V was cut by 3 bases and J by 0 bases, with 9 bases left in between. The CDR3 loop spans 15 amino acids. Here the CDR3 DNA reads TGTGCCAGCAGTGAGGAAGGACTAGCCAAAAACATTCAGTACTTC. Its protein product is CASSEEGLAKNIQYF.

The V call is TRBV2, the J call TRBJ1-4; possible D gene TRBD1, 5 bases. V dropped 7 bases and J dropped 8 bases, with 20 bases sitting between them. The CDR3 runs 15 residues. CDR1 is SNHLY and CDR2 is FYNNEI in the germline V gene. CDR3 bases: TGTGCCAGCACCCTACCCCCGGGGGGGGAGGAAAAACTGTTTTTT. It is translated as CASTLPPGGEEKLFF.

V gene TRBV7-2 combines with J gene TRBJ2-2; 11 bases align to TRBD2. The CDR3 totals 16 residues. CDR1 is SGHTA, CDR2 FQGNSA, per germline. After removal of 5 bases from V and 4 bases from J, the junction contained 6 bases not matched to a gene. The CDR3 DNA is TGTGCCAGCAGCGTTAGCGGGAGGGGGAGCACCGGGGAGCTGTTTTTT. It translates to CASSVSGRGSTGELFF.

The chain joins TRBV6-5 to TRBJ2-3, with D possibly TRBD2 on 6 matching bases. The V gene's germline CDR1 is MNHEY and CDR2 SVGAGI. Deletions cut 5 bases from V and 2 bases from J, with 14 bases between. The CDR3 loop spans 15 amino acids. The CDR3 DNA is TGTGCCAGCAGTCGAGGACGGGGGACCACAGATACGCAGTATTTT. This sequence encodes CASSRGRGTTDTQYF.

This clone has only a few counts. For the CDR3, the DNA is TGTGCCAGCAGCTCCTGGGAGGCAGGGGGAAATGAGCAGTTCTTC. Its translation: CASSSWEAGGNEQFF. The chain links TRBV7-9 to TRBJ2-1; possible D gene TRBD1, 7 bases. Germline V gene sequence: CDR1 SEHNR, CDR2 FQNEAQ (reference sequence). The V end was cut by 4 bases, the J end by 7 bases, with 17 bases between. This CDR3 has 15 residues.

V and J are TRBV30 and TRBJ1-2; TRBD1 matches 8 bases. The CDR3 is 13 amino acids. Per germline, CDR1 GTSNPN and CDR2 SVGIG (reference sequence). The V segment lost 8 bases and the J segment 0 bases; nucleotides outside the gene matches: 5. In nucleotides, the CDR3 is TGTGCCGGGGACAGGCCCTCTAACTATGGCTACACCTTC. This encodes CAGDRPSNYGYTF.

Written as DNA, the CDR3 is TGTGCCAGCCGGGGACTGTCGAGCACCGGGGAGCTGTTTTTT. Amino acid sequence: CASRGLSSTGELFF. This sequence joins TRBV6-6 and TRBJ2-2; D is possibly TRBD2 (6 bases). The length of the CDR3 is 14 residues. The V end was cut by 8 bases, the J end by 4 bases, with 14 bases between. CDR1 and CDR2 (germline): MNHNY, SVGAGI (reference sequence).

This clone has just one count. The gene calls are TRBV19 and TRBJ2-5; D may be TRBD2 (5 bases). The V end lost 5 bases, the J end lost 4 bases, and 17 bases lay between the germline ends. The CDR3 sequence is 15 residues long. Germline CDR1 is LNHDA and CDR2 is SQIVND (reference sequence). The CDR3 DNA sequence: TGTGCCAGTAGTTATACTAGTCAGAATCGAGAGACCCAGTACTTC. It yields the protein CASSYTSQNRETQYF.

The chain carries TRBV27 and TRBJ2-3, with 9 bases aligning to TRBD2. V trimming: 5 bases; J trimming: 4 bases; junction bases outside the gene matches: 22. CDR3 length equals 20 residues. Germline CDR1 is MNHEY and CDR2 is SMNVEV (reference sequence). The CDR3 spells CASSPLGGGRSGGRADTQYF. The CDR3 DNA is TGTGCCAGCAGTCCCCTTGGAGGGGGTCGATCTGGCGGGAGGGCAGATACGCAGTATTTT.

This clone was detected only once. V usage is TRBV6-4 and J usage is TRBJ1-6; 10 bases match TRBD1. Germline V CDR1 and CDR2: MRHNA, SNTAGT. CDR3 length equals 16 residues. The trim removed 10 bases at V and 7 bases at J, leaving 13 bases unmatched. Here the CDR3 DNA reads TGTGCCAACCGGGCCAGGGACAGGGGCCGAAATTCACCCCTCCACTTT. Translation: CANRARDRGRNSPLHF.

The chain uses TRBV28 and TRBJ1-2; no clear D. This CDR3 spans 14 amino acids. V shed 2 bases and J shed 8 bases, with 15 bases lying between them. The germline gives CDR1 MDHEN, CDR2 SYDVKM. The DNA of the CDR3 is TGTGCCAGCAGTTTACGAGTAGCCACGCGGGGCTACACCTTC. Its protein is CASSLRVATRGYTF.

The chain has TRBV5-1 and TRBJ2-1, with TRBD2 matching over 7 bases. V shed 3 bases, J shed 9 bases, and the junction held 3 bases outside the gene matches. CDR3 length: 12 amino acids. Germline lookup yields CDR1 SGHRS and CDR2 YFSETQ. CDR3 nucleotides: TGCGCCAGCAGCTACATAGCGGGTGAGCAGTTCTTC. It specifies CASSYIAGEQFF. Variable domain in full (rest from reference TRBV5-1 and TRBJ2-1): KAGVTQTPRYLIKTRGQQVTLSCSPISGHRSVSWYQQTPGQGLQFLFEYFSETQRNKGNFPGRFSGRQFSNSRSEMNVSTLELGDSALYLCASSYIAGEQFFGPGTRLTVL.

This chain joins TRBV3-1 (or the pseudogene TRBV3-2) and TRBJ1-4; TRBD1 matches 8 bases. Per the germline V gene, CDR1 is LGHDT and CDR2 is YNNKEL (reference sequence). The V and J ends lost 2 bases and 5 bases, in that order; junction bases with no gene match: 16. The CDR3 consists of 19 residues. The CDR3 loop is CASSQWLSGQGTPNEKLFF. CDR3 DNA sequence: TGTGCCAGCAGCCAATGGTTATCAGGACAGGGAACTCCCAATGAAAAACTGTTTTTT.

The chain is built from TRBV7-9 and TRBJ2-7; TRBD1 agrees at 8 bases. The V gene's germline CDR1 is SEHNR and CDR2 FQNEAQ (reference sequence). The CDR3 sequence is 15 residues long. V gave up 4 bases and J gave up 2 bases; unmatched junction bases: 7. The CDR3 DNA follows: TGTGCCAGCAGCTCCTGGACAGGGACAACCTACGAGCAGTACTTC. Translation gives CASSSWTGTTYEQYF.

The chain joins TRBV4-3 to TRBJ2-1; tentatively, D is TRBD2 (5 bases). Germline V lookup: CDR1 LGHNA, CDR2 YSLEER. CDR3 length: 13 amino acids. The V and J ends lost 4 bases and 9 bases respectively, with 13 bases between them. The CDR3 bases are TGCGCCAGCAGCCCCCAAGGAGGAGGTGAGCAGTTCTTC. Translated, it gives CASSPQGGGEQFF.

The chain links TRBV11-2 to TRBJ1-6, with 7 nucleotides matching TRBD1. The V and J ends lost 1 base and 10 bases, in that order; junction bases with no gene match: 10. Germline V gene sequence: CDR1 SGHAT, CDR2 FQNNGV. This CDR3 region has 16 residues. CDR3 in DNA: TGTGCCAGCAGCTTAGCCGGGGCGACAGGGAAGTCACCCCTCCACTTT. Residues: CASSLAGATGKSPLHF.